The 25 T cell receptor beta chains given below trace back to one sample, sequenced in a study of blood T cells in healthy people across ages. Next came a second PCR, run for about 6 to 12 cycles, which used a sample-barcoded 5' primer along with a J-beta primer mix. One entry per CDR3 protein results from TCRdb running MiXCR on the 5' RACE reads. The sample carries about 580,000 distinct CDR3 sequences, more than 45% recorded once. Sequenced input: blood. All receptors derive from a man at least 80 years old in good health.

Comments on this clonotype: An end of the junction differs from the germline gene, which may be a read error. The V call is TRBV6-6, the J call TRBJ2-5; the D is unclear. The CDR3 totals 13 residues. Per the germline V gene, CDR1 is MNHNY and CDR2 is SVGAGI (reference sequence). DNA for the CDR3: TGTGCCAGCAGTGACTCCCCACGAGAGACCCAGTACTTC. It specifies CASSDSPRETQYF.

This clonotype appeared once. The gene calls are TRBV27 and TRBJ2-1, with 12 nucleotides matching TRBD1. The length of the CDR3 is 19 residues. With 4 bases clipped from V and 0 bases from J, the junction kept 10 bases outside the gene matches. The V gene's germline CDR1 is MNHEY and CDR2 SMNVEV (reference sequence). The CDR3 bases are TGTGCCAGCAGTTCACGAACTGGGACAGGGGGCCTCTCCTACAATGAGCAGTTCTTC. Amino acids: CASSSRTGTGGLSYNEQFF.

There are a few counts of this clonotype. V and J are TRBV20-1 and TRBJ2-7; no definite D call. Germline loops: CDR1 DFQATT, CDR2 SNEGSKA (reference sequence). V was pared by 1 base and J by 1 base, with 8 bases between. The CDR3 contains 13 residues. The CDR3 reads CSARGQVSYEQYF. The CDR3 nucleotides are TGCAGTGCTAGAGGCCAGGTTTCCTACGAGCAGTACTTC.

The sample holds a few counts of this clonotype. V and J are TRBV9 and TRBJ1-5, with 7 bases that match TRBD1. Germline V gene sequence: CDR1 SGDLS, CDR2 YYNGEE. The J segment lost 5 bases and the V segment lost 3 bases, leaving 5 bases of the junction unmatched. The CDR3 length is 14 residues. The CDR3 nucleotides read TGTGCCAGCAGCGCGGGACAGAATTATCAGCCCCAGCATTTT. The encoded protein is CASSAGQNYQPQHF. Combining the CDR3 with reference TRBV9 and TRBJ1-5 gives the whole variable domain DSGVTQTPKHLITATGQRVTLRCSPRSGDLSVYWYQQSLDQGLQFLIQYYNGEERAKGNILERFSAQQFPDLHSELNLSSLELGDSALYFCASSAGQNYQPQHFGDGTRLSIL.

There are a few counts of this clonotype. This chain links TRBV7-3 with TRBJ2-1; TRBD2 matches at 10 bases. V was pared by 2 bases and J by 4 bases, with 5 bases of the junction left unmatched. Germline-derived CDR1 and CDR2 are SGHTA and FQGTGA. CDR3 length equals 16 residues. Here the CDR3 DNA reads TGTGCCAGCAGCTTATCCGCTAGCGGGGGATACAATGAGCAGTTCTTC. Protein sequence: CASSLSASGGYNEQFF.

The CDR3: CASSQDIGLAGGEQFF. DNA of the CDR3: TGCGCCAGCAGCCAGGATATCGGACTAGCGGGAGGGGAGCAGTTCTTC. The rearrangement links TRBV4-3 to TRBJ2-1; 15 bases align to TRBD2. Per germline, CDR1 LGHNA and CDR2 YSLEER. Unmatched junction bases numbered 7, after V lost 3 bases and J lost 10 bases. CDR3 length: 16 residues.

This clonotype was seen at least ten times. This chain joins TRBV7-9 and TRBJ2-3; maybe TRBD1 (5 bases). The germline V and J ends were trimmed by 3 bases and 5 bases, with 9 bases remaining between them. The germline V gene has CDR1 SEHNR and CDR2 FQNEAQ (reference sequence). The CDR3 covers 13 residues. CDR3 protein: CASSFGAVDTQYF. The DNA for the CDR3 is TGTGCCAGCAGCTTTGGGGCGGTAGATACGCAGTATTTT.

The genes are TRBV2 and TRBJ2-7; no firm D call. The CDR3 consists of 14 residues. V dropped 6 bases and J dropped 0 bases, with 12 bases sitting between them. Germline loops: CDR1 SNHLY, CDR2 FYNNEI. The DNA of the CDR3 is TGTGCCAGCAGGGTATTTGCCAGCTCCTACGAGCAGTACTTC. This sequence encodes CASRVFASSYEQYF.

This clonotype was seen many times. The chain links TRBV6-5 to TRBJ1-2; 7 positions match TRBD1. J was trimmed by 6 bases and V by 4 bases; bases with no gene match: 8. Looked up from germline, CDR1 is MNHEY and CDR2 is SVGAGI. The CDR3 contains 14 residues. This chain's CDR3 is CASSFQRGPNGYTF. CDR3 in DNA: TGTGCCAGCAGTTTTCAGAGGGGGCCTAATGGCTACACCTTC.

This clonotype was detected many times. This sequence joins TRBV7-9 and TRBJ1-2; 7 bases are shared with TRBD1. Germline CDR1 is SEHNR and CDR2 is FQNEAQ (reference sequence). V shed 6 bases, J shed 5 bases, and the junction held 6 bases outside the gene matches. The CDR3 is made up of 13 amino acids. CDR3 DNA sequence: TGTGCCAGCAGGCCCGGGACAGATTATGGCTACACCTTC. Translation gives CASRPGTDYGYTF.

V gene TRBV20-1 combines with J gene TRBJ2-4; either TRBD1 or TRBD2 may supply D (5 bases each). The J call may be wrong; the DNA end is better matched by TRBJ2-7. The CDR3 consists of 13 residues. Germline CDR1 and CDR2: DFQATT and SNEGSKA (reference sequence). CDR3 DNA sequence: TGCAGTGCTAGAGGGGGGTCTTTGAGCGAGCAGTACTTC. Encoded protein: CSARGGSLSEQYF.

Only a few counts were recorded for this clonotype. The rearrangement links TRBV28 to TRBJ2-7; 12 bases align to TRBD2. Germline CDR1 and CDR2: MDHEN and SYDVKM. This CDR3 comprises 15 residues. V shed 4 bases and J 6 bases; nucleotides not matched to a gene: 7. The CDR3 region is CASSSLAGGPGEQYF. CDR3 bases: TGTGCCAGCAGTTCCCTAGCGGGAGGGCCGGGCGAGCAGTACTTC.

The chain joins TRBV20-1 to TRBJ2-1; D uncertain. Germline loops: CDR1 DFQATT, CDR2 SNEGSKA (reference sequence). Trimming removed 0 bases from V and 12 bases from J, with 9 bases in between. This CDR3 has 11 amino acids. CDR3 loop: CSAREGLWQFF. For the CDR3, the DNA is TGCAGTGCTAGAGAGGGCCTGTGGCAGTTCTTC.

This clonotype has just a few counts. The rearrangement uses TRBV4-1 and TRBJ2-1; TRBD1 matches at 9 bases. J lost 7 bases, V lost 2 bases, and 6 bases had no gene match. This CDR3 region has 15 residues. Germline loops: CDR1 MGHRA, CDR2 YSYEKL. In DNA form, the CDR3 reads TGCGCCAGCAGCCAACCGGGACAGGGATTTAATGAGCAGTTCTTC. As protein: CASSQPGQGFNEQFF.

The chain has TRBV20-1 and TRBJ2-1, with 12 bases matching TRBD2. The length of the CDR3 is 16 residues. Germline V gene sequence: CDR1 DFQATT, CDR2 SNEGSKA (reference sequence). V lost 1 base and J lost 4; bases outside the gene matches: 5. The CDR3, as DNA: TGCAGTGCTAGAGTCCCGACTAGCGGGGGTTACAATGAGCAGTTCTTC. Encoded protein: CSARVPTSGGYNEQFF.

This clonotype was recorded a few times. This chain connects TRBV25-1 to TRBJ2-7; the D is unclear. The CDR3 sequence is 14 residues long. Deletions cut 3 bases from V and 0 bases from J, with 9 bases between. Germline values: CDR1 MGHDK, CDR2 SYGVNS. The CDR3 loop reads CASSEDGNSYEQYF. The CDR3 DNA sequence: TGTGCCAGCAGTGAGGATGGCAACTCCTACGAGCAGTACTTC.

Turning to this clonotype: Given a much more abundant clone one base away, this may be a read error. V is TRBV6-5 and J is TRBJ2-1; 8 bases are a match to TRBD2. Per the germline V gene, CDR1 is MNHEY and CDR2 is SVGAGI. The CDR3 runs to 13 residues. The CDR3 bases are TGTGTCAGCAGTGGCCCGACTAGCGATGAGCAGTTCTTC. Amino acid sequence: CVSSGPTSDEQFF.

The genes are TRBV20-1 and TRBJ2-1, with a tentative D call TRBD1 (5 bases). The V end was cut by 0 bases, the J end by 5 bases, with 17 bases between. The CDR3 spans 16 residues. Per the germline V gene, CDR1 is DFQATT and CDR2 is SNEGSKA (reference sequence). This chain's CDR3 is CSARDAGLGDNNEQFF. The CDR3 DNA is TGCAGTGCTAGAGATGCAGGGCTTGGAGATAACAATGAGCAGTTCTTC.

This clonotype occurred many times. This may arise from a read error, as a much more abundant clone is one base away. The rearrangement uses TRBV6-5 and TRBJ2-5; 7 bases match TRBD1. Germline lookup yields CDR1 MNHEY and CDR2 SVGAGI. CDR3 size: 14 residues. V shed 2 bases, J shed 2 bases, and the junction held 2 bases outside the gene matches. CDR3 region: CASSYVGQQETQYF. In DNA, the CDR3 is TGTGCCAGCAGTTACGTGGGACAGCAAGAGACCCAGTACTTC.

This clonotype was seen only a few times. In nucleotides, the CDR3 is TGCGCCAGCAGCTTGGCCGGGACACAGTATGGCTACACCTTC. This sequence encodes CASSLAGTQYGYTF. The genes are TRBV5-1 and TRBJ1-2; possibly TRBD1 for D (6 bases). The CDR3 length is 14 residues. Trimming took off 0 bases at V and 5 bases at J, with 11 bases between the two ends. Germline loops: CDR1 SGHRS, CDR2 YFSETQ.

The chain carries TRBV5-1 and TRBJ2-7; TRBD1 matches 9 bases. Germline CDR1 is SGHRS and CDR2 is YFSETQ. Trimming at V came to 6 bases and at J to 7 bases, leaving 14 bases not matched to a gene. The CDR3 covers 15 residues. The CDR3 DNA follows: TGCGCCAGCACTACCGGGACTGACAGGGGGAATGAGCAGTACTTC. Residues: CASTTGTDRGNEQYF.

V usage is TRBV15 and J usage is TRBJ1-1; D might be TRBD1 (5 bases). The CDR3 consists of 14 residues. V lost 5 bases, J lost 5 bases, and 15 bases lay in between. Germline-derived CDR1 and CDR2 are LNHNV and YYDKDF (reference sequence). The CDR3 is CATSGRVERTEAFF. For the CDR3, the DNA is TGTGCCACCAGCGGCAGGGTGGAAAGAACTGAAGCTTTCTTT. Full variable domain (missing parts from reference TRBV15 and TRBJ1-1): DAMVIQNPRYQVTQFGKPVTLSCSQTLNHNVMYWYQQKSSQAPKLLFHYYDKDFNNEADTPDNFQSRRPNTSFCFLDIRSPGLGDTAMYLCATSGRVERTEAFFGQGTRLTVV.

The chain recombines TRBV5-1 with TRBJ2-7; D may be TRBD2 (6 bases). Germline values: CDR1 SGHRS, CDR2 YFSETQ. The CDR3 is 14 amino acids. Trimming shortened V by 1 base and J by 3 bases, and 11 bases separated the two germline ends. The CDR3: CASSLWRENYEQYF. The CDR3, as DNA: TGCGCCAGCAGCTTGTGGCGGGAAAACTACGAGCAGTACTTC.

The V call is TRBV28, the J call TRBJ1-2, with D tentatively TRBD1 (6 bases). V was trimmed by 6 bases and J by 7 bases, leaving 30 bases between them. This CDR3 spans 18 amino acids. CDR1 is MDHEN, CDR2 SYDVKM, per germline. The CDR3 reads CASSTRGGGSPFMAGYTF. CDR3 bases: TGTGCCAGCAGCACTCGAGGGGGGGGGTCTCCCTTTATGGCTGGCTACACCTTC.

This clonotype was recorded a few times. V and J are TRBV5-1 and TRBJ1-2; TRBD1 aligns across 11 bases. This CDR3 has 16 amino acids. The junction had 12 bases not matched to a gene; V was cut back by 4 bases and J by 7 bases. Germline values: CDR1 SGHRS, CDR2 YFSETQ. The CDR3 region has the DNA TGCGCCAGCAGCCAGGGACAGGGGGGGGATTTGTCTGGCTACACCTTC. As protein: CASSQGQGGDLSGYTF.